This TCR beta chain appears in the sequencing data of a study of T-cell reconstitution after alpha-beta-depleted transplantation in children (dated by TCRdb to between 2015 and 2016). In the study overall: T-cell immune reconstitution after TCRalphabeta/CD19-depleted allogeneic hematopoietic cell transplantation in children was quantitatively tracked in the study by means of TCR repertoire profiling. Overall study outcomes, separate from this receptor: Hyperexpanded clone frequencies declined over subsequent months; after one year, T-cell counts and TCRbeta diversity were mostly attributed to newly produced T cells. The apparently early alphabetaT-cell count recovery about two months after transplant was reportedly dependent on only several hundred rapidly expanded clones derived from non-depleted graft cells. In some patients, the high TCRbeta diversity seen at day 60 was put down to recipient T cells and intrathymic progenitors that had survived conditioning.

The library was prepared using PCR. The listed sequencing device is Illumina HiSeq 2500. To normalize quantification of the TCRbeta repertoire, the TCR libraries were built with molecular barcoding that relied on unique molecular identifiers. The public reads were reanalyzed by TCRdb: fastp trimming at Q25, MiXCR alignment, in-frame beta chains only. Entries are consolidated by CDR3 protein sequence, retaining the most common genes and DNA. The sample records about 540,000 distinct CDR3 sequences, about a quarter of which are singletons. Around 36% of the sample lies in the top ten. Looking up the germline V gene yields CDR1 MGHRA and CDR2 YSYEKL. The junction shows trimming of 0 bases on V and 3 bases on J, plus 11 bases between the germline ends. The CDR3 runs 15 residues from the cysteine to the phenylalanine. Only CDR3 DNA remains: 45 bases, in frame from the first base. On this clonotype: The antigen it binds to is not known. Base qualities are not recorded, but no much larger clone differs from it by a single base.

The label giving this sample's treatment or condition can be read as: allogeneic hematopoietic cell transplantation with graft depleted of TCRalphabeta T cells and CD19 B cells. The transplant recipients were children given TCRalphabeta/CD19-depleted allogeneic hematopoietic cell grafts. The input for sequencing was PBMCs, taken before TCRalphabeta/CD19-depleted stem cell transplant. Recombination connected TRBV4-1 to TRBJ2-5; a tentative D call is TRBD2 (7 bases match). This TCR was recovered from a boy younger than two with Wiskott-Aldrich syndrome, due to receive a stem cell transplant. The nucleotide sequence reads TGCGCCAGCAGCCAAGATAGGGGGGGAGAAGAGACCCAGTACTTC. It encodes CASSQDRGGEETQYF.